The 31 T cell receptor beta chains below come from one sample, sequenced in a study of T cell repertoires in cytomegalovirus infection. Each CDR3 protein is one row after TCRdb ran MiXCR on the reads. Of more than 150,000 distinct CDR3 sequences listed, roughly 20% were seen once; the top ten hold less than 3.5%. Source material: PBMCs. These receptors were obtained from a human donor in good health (CMV status not recorded). Some clones in this sample may be carry-over from other donors' samples.

This clonotype was observed many times. The genes are TRBV7-2 and TRBJ2-7, with D perhaps matching TRBD2 (6 bases). From germline, CDR1 is SGHTA and CDR2 FQGNSA. V was shortened by 2 bases and J by 0 bases, with 11 bases between the two germline ends. This CDR3 comprises 15 residues. CDR3 in DNA: TGTGCCAGCAGCTTATTAGCGGATAGCTCCTACGAGCAGTACTTC. Translated, it gives CASSLLADSSYEQYF.

The chain recombines TRBV7-2 with TRBJ1-1, with TRBD1 matching over 9 bases. With 3 bases clipped from V and 4 bases from J, the junction kept 12 bases outside the gene matches. This CDR3 has 17 residues. The germline V gene has CDR1 SGHTA and CDR2 FQGNSA. The CDR3 loop is CASSFVGQGWGGTEAFF. DNA for the CDR3: TGTGCCAGCAGCTTCGTCGGACAGGGGTGGGGGGGCACTGAAGCTTTCTTT.

The V call is TRBV5-1, the J call TRBJ2-5; 10 nucleotides line up with TRBD1. Germline V gene lookup returns CDR1 SGHRS and CDR2 YFSETQ. J lost 4 bases, V lost 4 bases, and 7 bases had no gene match. The CDR3 extends over 15 amino acids. In nucleotides, the CDR3 is TGCGCCAGCAGCCCGGGGACAGGGGATCGAGAGACCCAGTACTTC. It encodes CASSPGTGDRETQYF.

This chain joins TRBV7-8 and TRBJ2-5, with 9 bases lining up with TRBD1. The V gene end was trimmed by 4 bases and the J gene end by 3 bases; junction bases not matched to a gene: 6. Germline V gene lookup returns CDR1 SGHVS and CDR2 FQNEAQ. The CDR3 is 15 amino acids. The DNA of the CDR3 is TGTGCCAGCAGCTGGGCGGGACAGGGTAAAGAGACCCAGTACTTC. It translates to CASSWAGQGKETQYF.

The chain links TRBV18 to TRBJ2-1; D is uncertain. Germline V CDR1 and CDR2: KGHSH, LQKENI. The germline V and J ends were trimmed by 5 bases and 7 bases, with 9 bases remaining between them. The CDR3 runs to 12 residues. The CDR3: CASSAMGNEQFF. The CDR3 DNA sequence: TGTGCCAGCTCAGCTATGGGGAATGAGCAGTTCTTC.

The count of this clonotype is one. This chain joins TRBV7-9 and TRBJ1-3, with D possibly TRBD1 on 6 matching bases. The CDR3 has 15 residues. Looked up from germline, CDR1 is SEHNR and CDR2 is FQNEAQ (reference sequence). V was clipped by 5 bases and J by 0 bases, with 11 bases between them. DNA of the CDR3: TGTGCCAGCAGCCGGGACACCAACTCTGGAAACACCATATATTTT. This codes for CASSRDTNSGNTIYF.

This clonotype was seen a handful of times. The gene calls are TRBV5-1 and TRBJ2-3, with D hard to call. CDR1 SGHRS and CDR2 YFSETQ come from the germline V gene. This CDR3 spans 12 amino acids. V shed 4 bases and J shed 6 bases, with 9 bases lying between them. The CDR3 nucleotides are TGCGCCAGCAGCCCGGATAGGGATACGCAGTATTTT. Amino acids: CASSPDRDTQYF.

The CDR3 is CASSQGSSPSRAEQYF. The CDR3 DNA reads as TGCGCCAGCAGCCAAGGTTCCAGTCCCAGTAGAGCGGAGCAGTACTTC. This chain links TRBV4-3 with TRBJ2-7; D unresolved. V shed 1 base and J shed 7 bases, with 20 bases lying between them. Germline V CDR1 and CDR2: LGHNA, YSLEER. The CDR3 length is 16 residues.

As regards this clonotype: A read error is possible here, since a much larger clone lies one base away. The chain couples TRBV7-2 to TRBJ2-5, with 7 bases identical to TRBD1. Germline V gene data show CDR1 as SGHTA and CDR2 as FQGNSA. The V segment lost 5 bases and the J segment 5 bases; nucleotides outside the gene matches: 5. The CDR3 consists of 13 residues. This chain's CDR3 is CASSIQGMETQYF. The CDR3 DNA reads as TGTGCCAGCAGCATACAGGGGATGGAGACCCAGTACTTC.

This clonotype was counted between two and nine times. V is TRBV12-3 or TRBV12-4 and J is TRBJ2-2; D is perhaps TRBD1 (5 bases). This CDR3 has 14 residues. Trimming removed 4 bases from V and 1 base from J, with 7 bases in between. CDR3 protein: CASSWGGNTGELFF. Here the CDR3 DNA reads TGTGCCAGCAGTTGGGGCGGGAACACCGGGGAGCTGTTTTTT.

There are many counts of this clonotype. The genes are TRBV7-2 and TRBJ2-5, with a possible D match to TRBD1 (6 bases). The CDR3 spans 13 residues. In germline, CDR1 is SGHTA, CDR2 FQGNSA. Trimming stripped 3 bases from V and 5 bases from J, with 10 bases between. The CDR3 coding sequence is TGTGCCAGCAGCTTGAACCAGGGGGAGACCCAGTACTTC. Translated, it gives CASSLNQGETQYF. Together with reference TRBV7-2 and TRBJ2-5, the CDR3 gives the full variable domain: GAGVSQSPSNKVTEKGKDVELRCDPISGHTALYWYRQSLGQGLEFLIYFQGNSAPDKSGLPSDRFSAERTGGSVSTLTIQRTQQEDSAVYLCASSLNQGETQYFGPGTRLLVL.

The CDR3 bases are TGTGCCAGCAGCGGTATTGGTAGCTTGGGCGAGCAGTACTTC. Translated: CASSGIGSLGEQYF. This chain connects TRBV5-3 to TRBJ2-7, with a weak D call TRBD2 (5 bases). TRBV5-3 falls under the ORF class, with uncertain function. The CDR3 contains 14 residues. V dropped 8 bases and J dropped 6 bases, with 21 bases sitting between them.

This clonotype was seen ten or more times. V gene TRBV7-2 combines with J gene TRBJ1-1; no firm D call. The CDR3 is made up of 13 amino acids. The germline CDR1 and CDR2 sequences are SGHTA and FQGNSA. V was cut by 6 bases and J by 1 base, with 9 bases left in between. Written as DNA, the CDR3 is TGTGCCAGCAGTCCCACCGGGAACACTGAAGCTTTCTTT. Translation gives CASSPTGNTEAFF.

This clonotype has a count of ten or more. The CDR3 nucleotides are TGTGCCAGCAGCTTACTTAGGTCTCGGATCTACTCTGGGGCCAACGTCCTGACTTTC. Translation: CASSLLRSRIYSGANVLTF. The gene calls are TRBV7-2 and TRBJ2-6; D gene unclear. Germline values: CDR1 SGHTA, CDR2 FQGNSA. Trimming shortened V by 2 bases and J by 0 bases, and 17 bases separated the two germline ends. This CDR3 has 19 residues.

This chain links TRBV10-3 with TRBJ2-6, with D perhaps matching TRBD1 (5 bases). The CDR3 totals 21 residues. V was shortened by 3 bases and J by 1 base, with 25 bases between the two germline ends. Germline V lookup: CDR1 ENHRY, CDR2 SYGVKD. The CDR3 DNA reads as TGTGCCATCAGTGACCGATCCGTTCCGACAGCTAGAAGATCTGGGGCCAACGTCCTGACTTTC. Amino acids: CAISDRSVPTARRSGANVLTF.

This clonotype showed up just a few times. The CDR3 sequence: CASSPSGDQPQHF. In nucleotides, the CDR3 is TGTGCCAGCAGCCCTTCGGGGGACCAGCCCCAGCATTTT. This chain uses TRBV7-8 with TRBJ1-5, with D tentatively TRBD1 (5 bases). The V gene lost 5 bases and the J gene lost 7 bases, with 12 bases spanning the gap. The CDR3 runs to 13 residues. CDR1 is SGHVS and CDR2 is FQNEAQ in the germline V gene.

This clonotype came up a few times. The genes are TRBV14 and TRBJ1-3, with D perhaps TRBD1 (5 bases). In germline, CDR1 is SGHDN, CDR2 FVKESK. CDR3 size: 12 residues. V lost 5 bases and J 5 bases, leaving 7 bases between the germline ends. The CDR3 here is CASSGARNTIYF. CDR3 coding DNA: TGTGCCAGCAGCGGGGCTCGAAACACCATATATTTT.

The chain has TRBV6-2 or TRBV6-3 and TRBJ2-5; maybe TRBD1 (5 bases). Germline assignment: CDR1 MNHEY and CDR2 SVGEGT. Trimming left V 0 bases short and J 3 bases short, with 14 bases between. The CDR3 runs to 16 residues. CDR3 sequence (DNA): TGTGCCAGCAGTTACTCCCCTAGTGGGGCCAAAGAGACCCAGTACTTC. This gives the protein CASSYSPSGAKETQYF.

This clonotype was picked up a small number of times. V usage is TRBV28 and J usage is TRBJ2-7; 7 bases align to TRBD1. This CDR3 is built from 12 residues. The V segment lost 6 bases and the J segment 3 bases; nucleotides outside the gene matches: 2. Germline V gene sequence: CDR1 MDHEN, CDR2 SYDVKM. CDR3 sequence: CASSDRVYEQYF. The CDR3 region has the DNA TGTGCCAGCAGCGACAGGGTCTACGAGCAGTACTTC.

The rearrangement links TRBV6-5 to TRBJ2-7; either TRBD1 or TRBD2 may supply D (5 bases each). The CDR3 spans 15 residues. The germline V and J ends were trimmed by 0 bases and 7 bases, with 16 bases remaining between them. CDR1 MNHEY and CDR2 SVGAGI come from the germline V gene. The DNA of the CDR3 is TGTGCCAGCAGTTACTCCGGGGACCTACGTGGGGAGCAGTACTTC. It encodes CASSYSGDLRGEQYF.

The table lists this clonotype with many counts. The CDR3 loop is CASSLALGGARNSPLHF. CDR3 coding DNA: TGTGCCAGCAGCTTAGCGCTAGGGGGGGCAAGGAATTCACCCCTCCACTTT. The chain couples TRBV7-2 to TRBJ1-6, with a weak D call TRBD1 (6 bases). With 0 bases removed from V and 7 bases from J, the gap between germline ends came to 16 bases. This CDR3 has 17 residues. The germline V gene has CDR1 SGHTA and CDR2 FQGNSA.

This clonotype has only a few counts. The V and J genes are TRBV10-3 and TRBJ1-1, with unresolved D. The V end lost 0 bases, the J end lost 1 base, and 3 bases lay between the germline ends. Germline V CDR1 and CDR2: ENHRY, SYGVKD. This CDR3 comprises 13 residues. In DNA form, the CDR3 reads TGTGCCATCAGTGAGTCGAAGAACACTGAAGCTTTCTTT. It yields the protein CAISESKNTEAFF.

This clonotype was found many times. This chain uses TRBV7-6 with TRBJ2-1, with TRBD2 as a possible D gene (5 bases). V lost 3 bases to trimming and J lost 9 bases, with 12 bases between them. The CDR3 spans 13 residues. Germline V CDR1 and CDR2: SGHVS, FNYEAQ. The CDR3, as DNA: TGTGCCAGCAGCTTGGGCGGGCCTGGTGAGCAGTTCTTC. As protein: CASSLGGPGEQFF.

The rearrangement uses TRBV5-4 and TRBJ2-2; D is possibly TRBD1 or TRBD2 (5 bases each). Germline V lookup: CDR1 SGHNT, CDR2 YYREEE (reference sequence). V lost 2 bases and J 6 bases, leaving 8 bases between the germline ends. The CDR3 spans 13 residues. The CDR3 nucleotides read TGTGCCAGCAGCTTAGGGACGTCCGGGGAGCTGTTTTTT. Its protein is CASSLGTSGELFF.

This clonotype was counted only a few times. The chain employs TRBV6-1 and TRBJ2-7, with 7 bases identical to TRBD1. With V trimmed by 3 bases and J by 4 bases, 12 bases remained unmatched. The CDR3 covers 16 residues. Germline loops: CDR1 MNHNS, CDR2 SASEGT. In DNA, the CDR3 is TGTGCCAGCAGTGAGGCCCCCGGGACAGTGGGGTACGAGCAGTACTTC. It translates to CASSEAPGTVGYEQYF.

This clonotype was counted at least ten times. The chain employs TRBV7-8 and TRBJ1-3; unclear D gene. The length of the CDR3 is 14 residues. CDR1 and CDR2 from the germline V gene are SGHVS and FQNEAQ. The V end was cut by 10 bases, the J end by 0 bases, with 13 bases between. CDR3 in amino acids: CATGPGVSGNTIYF. CDR3 nucleotides: TGTGCCACCGGACCTGGGGTCTCTGGAAACACCATATATTTT. Filled out from reference TRBV7-8 and TRBJ1-3, the complete variable domain reads GAGVSQSPRYKVAKRGQDVALRCDPISGHVSLFWYQQALGQGPEFLTYFQNEAQLDKSGLPSDRFFAERPEGSVSTLKIQRTQQEDSAVYLCATGPGVSGNTIYFGEGSWLTVV.

The chain joins TRBV2 to TRBJ2-5, with D perhaps TRBD1 or TRBD2 (6 bases each). Germline V gives CDR1 SNHLY, CDR2 FYNNEI. The CDR3 loop spans 12 amino acids. Trimming shortened V by 9 bases and J by 4 bases, and 12 bases separated the two germline ends. The CDR3 nucleotides read TGTGCCAGTATCGGGGGCCGAGAGACCCAGTACTTC. The encoded protein is CASIGGRETQYF.

On this clonotype: Mismatch with germline at one junction end may stem from a read error. The rearrangement joins TRBV6-1 to TRBJ2-5; 7 nucleotides match TRBD2. This CDR3 comprises 18 residues. CDR1 and CDR2 (germline): MNHNS, SASEGT. This CDR3 is CASLTSGRGSTQQGTQYF. In DNA form, the CDR3 reads TGTGCCAGCCTTACAAGCGGGCGGGGGAGCACCCAACAAGGGACCCAGTACTTC.

Here the CDR3 reads CASSPPGQGADTQYF. The CDR3 DNA is TGTGCCAGCAGTCCTCCCGGACAGGGTGCAGATACGCAGTATTTT. V is TRBV28 and J is TRBJ2-3, with 8 nucleotides matching TRBD1. Germline CDR1 is MDHEN and CDR2 is SYDVKM. V lost 5 bases to trimming and J lost 4 bases; unmatched junction nucleotides: 8. This CDR3 has 15 residues.

This clonotype has more than one count but fewer than ten. J is TRBJ1-3 and V is TRBV10-2; D gene ambiguous. The CDR3 has 15 residues. Germline V lookup: CDR1 WSHSY, CDR2 SAAADI. Trimming took off 0 bases at V and 4 bases at J, with 10 bases between the two ends. The CDR3: CASSESWGYGNTIYF. CDR3 in DNA: TGCGCCAGCAGTGAGTCGTGGGGATACGGAAACACCATATATTTT.

V usage is TRBV19 and J usage is TRBJ2-2; possible D gene TRBD1, 5 bases. There are 14 residues in the CDR3. Trimming left V 11 bases short and J 1 base short, with 14 bases between. The germline V gene has CDR1 LNHDA and CDR2 SQIVND (reference sequence). The CDR3 protein is CASKGLRNTGELFF. DNA for the CDR3: TGTGCCTCTAAGGGGCTGAGGAACACCGGGGAGCTGTTTTTT. Full variable domain (missing parts from reference TRBV19 and TRBJ2-2): DGGITQSPKYLFRKEGQNVTLSCEQNLNHDAMYWYRQDPGQGLRLIYYSQIVNDFQKGDIAEGYSVSREKKESFPLTVTSAQKNPTAFYLCASKGLRNTGELFFGEGSRLTVL.